This T cell receptor (beta chain) was retrieved from a study of blood T cell repertoires in COVID-19. Study information: COVID-19 samples from acute and convalescent phases originated in the United States, Italy and Spain. From T cells, B-cell-depleted T cells, or PBMCs came the material, which was cDNA or gDNA.

In the original processing: Estimation of nucleated cell counts was performed using reference gene primer amplification. Sequencing used immunoSEQ multiplex PCR; TCRdb keeps in-frame clones, though not all of them. For V, J and clone size, that table is used; D and trimming come from the DNA. The sample includes under 300,000 clones, roughly 89% of them seen just once. Trimming removed 0 bases at V and 3 bases at J, with 7 bases between. Per the germline V gene, CDR1 is LNHNV and CDR2 is YYDKDF (reference sequence). The CDR3 runs 14 residues. V and J are TRBV15 and TRBJ2-3; D ambiguous. The sequenced material came from peripheral blood. The TCR sequence derives from a woman under 40 with active or convalescent COVID-19. CDR3 nucleotide sequence: TGTGCCACCAGCAGAGAAAGAGGAACAGATACGCAGTATTTT. Its protein product is CATSRERGTDTQYF. The full variable domain, in which reference TRBV15 and TRBJ2-3 provide the parts outside the CDR3, is DAMVIQNPRYQVTQFGKPVTLSCSQTLNHNVMYWYQQKSSQAPKLLFHYYDKDFNNEADTPDNFQSRRPNTSFCFLDIRSPGLGDTAMYLCATSRERGTDTQYFGPGTRLTVL.